Following are 16 T cell receptor beta chains from one sample sequenced in a study of cytomegalovirus exposure and HLA in healthy donors. The study ran its PCR with 60 Vbeta and 13 Jbeta primers. Assay: immunoSEQ multiplex PCR; the TCRdb copy retains only in-frame clones and omits some. The repertoire holds 150,000 or so clones, with about two thirds as singletons. Source material: PBMCs. The receptor set was obtained from a woman in her sixties in good health and CMV-seropositive.

This clone was seen more than once but under ten times. The chain uses TRBV15 and TRBJ2-5; 10 bases fit TRBD1. The germline V gene has CDR1 LNHNV and CDR2 YYDKDF (reference sequence). The CDR3 covers 15 residues. V trimming: 5 bases; J trimming: 4 bases; junction bases outside the gene matches: 7. The CDR3 protein is CATSGWDRGRETQYF. CDR3 DNA: TGTGCCACCAGCGGATGGGACAGGGGAAGAGAGACCCAGTACTTC.

The V gene is TRBV7-9, the J gene TRBJ1-1; D uncertain. The CDR3 length is 15 residues. Germline V gene data show CDR1 as SEHNR and CDR2 as FQNEAQ (reference sequence). V lost 5 bases to trimming and J lost 1 base, with 14 bases between them. The CDR3 sequence: CASSPLGRWNTEAFF. CDR3 in DNA: TGTGCCAGCAGCCCTTTGGGCAGGTGGAACACTGAAGCTTTCTTT.

V is TRBV9 and J is TRBJ1-2; D gene unclear. V was shortened by 3 bases and J by 5 bases, with 14 bases between the two germline ends. Germline V CDR1 and CDR2: SGDLS, YYNGEE. The CDR3 is 14 amino acids. The CDR3 here is CASSGPGTDYGYTF. CDR3 sequence (DNA): TGTGCCAGCAGCGGCCCGGGTACTGATTATGGCTACACCTTC.

This clone was seen a single time. The chain uses TRBV7-9 and TRBJ2-1; 8 positions agree with TRBD1. The germline gives CDR1 SEHNR, CDR2 FQNEAQ (reference sequence). The CDR3 consists of 15 residues. J was trimmed by 6 bases and V by 5 bases; bases with no gene match: 9. CDR3 region: CASSPPRQGINEQFF. CDR3 DNA: TGTGCCAGCAGCCCCCCCAGACAGGGGATCAATGAGCAGTTCTTC.

The rearrangement uses TRBV2 and TRBJ2-7; TRBD2 aligns across 11 bases. The V and J ends lost 7 bases and 6 bases, in that order; junction bases with no gene match: 8. CDR1 and CDR2 from the germline V gene are SNHLY and FYNNEI. The CDR3 is 14 residues long. The CDR3 nucleotides read TGTGCCAGCATTAAACTAGCGGGAGTCCCCGAGCAGTACTTC. Its protein is CASIKLAGVPEQYF.

This clone was observed a few times. This chain joins TRBV29-1 and TRBJ1-1; maybe TRBD1 (6 bases). CDR1 is SQVTM and CDR2 is ANQGSEA in the germline V gene. Trimming cost V 4 bases and J 4 bases, with 13 bases left between them. The CDR3 covers 13 residues. Here the CDR3 reads CSVGDTGGTEAFF. DNA for the CDR3: TGCAGCGTTGGGGACACGGGGGGCACTGAAGCTTTCTTT. Complete variable domain (other parts from reference TRBV29-1 and TRBJ1-1): SAVISQKPSRDICQRGTSLTIQCQVDSQVTMMFWYRQQPGQSLTLIATANQGSEATYESGFVIDKFPISRPNLTFSTLTVSNMSPEDSSIYLCSVGDTGGTEAFFGQGTRLTVV.

This clone appeared once. The J gene is TRBJ1-1, the V gene TRBV5-1; weak D call: TRBD1 (5 bases). In germline, CDR1 is SGHRS, CDR2 YFSETQ. V dropped 3 bases and J dropped 4 bases, with 13 bases sitting between them. There are 14 residues in the CDR3. In nucleotides, the CDR3 is TGCGCCAGCAGCTCGGGAGGGGCCGGCACTGAAGCTTTCTTT. This encodes CASSSGGAGTEAFF.

This clone was counted once. V is TRBV19 and J is TRBJ1-5; tentative D call: TRBD1 (5 bases). The CDR3 extends over 15 amino acids. The germline V gene has CDR1 LNHDA and CDR2 SQIVND (reference sequence). V lost 2 bases, J lost 12 bases, and 20 bases lay in between. The CDR3 DNA follows: TGTGCCAGTAGTATAAGCCCCACACAGGCATACCTCCAGCATTTT. This translates into CASSISPTQAYLQHF.

This clone was seen only once. The chain has TRBV6-5 and TRBJ2-2; TRBD2 agrees at 7 bases. The length of the CDR3 is 16 residues. The germline gives CDR1 MNHEY, CDR2 SVGAGI. V lost 2 bases and J lost 0; bases outside the gene matches: 3. CDR3 nucleotides: TGTGCCAGCAGTTACGATCTAGCGGCGAACACCGGGGAGCTGTTTTTT. This gives the protein CASSYDLAANTGELFF.

This sequence joins TRBV20-1 and TRBJ1-3; D remains unclear. The CDR3 spans 11 residues. Germline lookup yields CDR1 DFQATT and CDR2 SNEGSKA (reference sequence). V was trimmed by 2 bases and J by 4 bases, leaving 3 bases between them. The CDR3 DNA reads TGCAGTGCTAGATCGGGAAACACCATATATTTT. It specifies CSARSGNTIYF.

This clone was observed a handful of times. The rearrangement links TRBV7-9 to TRBJ2-7; 9 bases are a match to TRBD1. V was clipped by 5 bases and J by 3 bases; unmatched bases: 8. This CDR3 has 15 residues. Germline values: CDR1 SEHNR, CDR2 FQNEAQ (reference sequence). CDR3 coding DNA: TGTGCCAGCAGCCCCGGGACAGGGAAGGACTACGAGCAGTACTTC. Protein: CASSPGTGKDYEQYF.

The chain couples TRBV7-9 to TRBJ1-2, with D perhaps matching TRBD1 (6 bases). The CDR3 covers 14 residues. V lost 6 bases, J lost 1 base, and 12 bases lay in between. Germline CDR1 SEHNR, CDR2 FQNEAQ (reference sequence). The CDR3 region has the DNA TGTGCCAGCAGTCACCGGGACAATAACTATGGCTACACCTTC. This sequence encodes CASSHRDNNYGYTF.

This clone was recorded a few times. The V and J genes are TRBV30 and TRBJ2-1; 9 nucleotides match TRBD2. After removal of 4 bases from V and 4 bases from J, the junction contained 2 bases not matched to a gene. Germline CDR1 reads GTSNPN; CDR2 reads SVGIG (reference sequence). The CDR3 covers 13 residues. The CDR3 DNA follows: TGTGCCTGGACGAGCGGGAGGTACAATGAGCAGTTCTTC. It yields the protein CAWTSGRYNEQFF.

This clone was recorded once. CDR3 nucleotides: TGTGCCAGCAGCCCGGGGGCGGGAGGGGGCAATGAGCAGTTCTTC. Translation gives CASSPGAGGGNEQFF. This rearrangement joins TRBV7-9 to TRBJ2-1; TRBD2 matches 9 bases. This CDR3 spans 15 amino acids. Per the germline V gene, CDR1 is SEHNR and CDR2 is FQNEAQ (reference sequence). With V trimmed by 5 bases and J by 6 bases, 8 bases remained unmatched. The whole variable domain, filled in from reference TRBV7-9 and TRBJ2-1, reads DTGVSQNPRHKITKRGQNVTFRCDPISEHNRLYWYRQTLGQGPEFLTYFQNEAQLEKSRLLSDRFSAERPKGSFSTLEIQRTEQGDSAMYLCASSPGAGGGNEQFFGPGTRLTVL.

V and J are TRBV18 and TRBJ1-4, with 8 bases identical to TRBD1. Germline values: CDR1 KGHSH, CDR2 LQKENI. After removal of 2 bases from V and 6 bases from J, the junction contained 5 bases not matched to a gene. The CDR3 consists of 15 residues. The chain's CDR3 is CASSPSQGAHEKLFF. In nucleotides, the CDR3 is TGTGCCAGCTCACCATCCCAGGGGGCGCATGAAAAACTGTTTTTT.

The chain carries TRBV5-8 and TRBJ1-2; TRBD1 matches at 7 bases. The V gene's germline CDR1 is SGHTS and CDR2 YDEGEE. Germline trimming cut 5 bases from V and 4 bases from J; bases unmatched to any gene: 8. This CDR3 is 14 amino acids long. CDR3 nucleotides: TGTGCCAGCAGGGCGAGAGGGGGCGTCTATGGCTACACCTTC. Its translation: CASRARGGVYGYTF.